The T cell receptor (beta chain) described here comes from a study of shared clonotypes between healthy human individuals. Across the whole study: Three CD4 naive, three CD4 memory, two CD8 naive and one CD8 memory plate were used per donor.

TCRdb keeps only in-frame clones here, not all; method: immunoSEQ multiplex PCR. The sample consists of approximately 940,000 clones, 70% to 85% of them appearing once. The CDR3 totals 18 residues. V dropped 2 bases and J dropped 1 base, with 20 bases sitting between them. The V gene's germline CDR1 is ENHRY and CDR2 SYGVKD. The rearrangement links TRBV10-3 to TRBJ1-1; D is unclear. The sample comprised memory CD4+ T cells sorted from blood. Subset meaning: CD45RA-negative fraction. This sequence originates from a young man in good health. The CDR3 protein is CAISELSPTGSANTEAFF. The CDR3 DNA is TGTGCCATCAGTGAGCTTTCCCCCACCGGGTCGGCGAACACTGAAGCTTTCTTT.